This TCR beta chain comes out of a study of T cell repertoires in cytomegalovirus infection. Across the study: Epitope selection comprised recently identified HLA-C-restricted CMV epitopes and well-studied HLA-B-restricted CMV epitopes. Study-wide results and caveats: HLA-C-restricted CMV-specific TCR beta clonotypes prevailed in the ex vivo response.

About this clonotype: Antigen: not known.

TCRdb reprocessed the reads via MiXCR and lists one record per CDR3 protein. The table lists roughly 78,000 distinct CDR3 sequences, around 40% of them singletons, with more than 80% in the top ten. The trim removed 6 bases at V and 4 bases at J, leaving 10 bases unmatched. This CDR3 has 15 residues. Germline loops: CDR1 MNHEY, CDR2 SVGAGI. This specimen consisted of CD8+ T cells from cultured PBMCs, obtained from culture after CMV antigen stimulation. This receptor was obtained from a human donor in good health (CMV status not recorded). Some clones in this sample may be carry-over from other donors' samples. This chain links TRBV6-5 with TRBJ2-7, with TRBD1 matching 9 bases. The CDR3 sequence: CASSWDRDPPYEQYF. For the CDR3, the DNA is TGTGCCAGCAGCTGGGACAGGGACCCTCCTTACGAGCAGTACTTC.